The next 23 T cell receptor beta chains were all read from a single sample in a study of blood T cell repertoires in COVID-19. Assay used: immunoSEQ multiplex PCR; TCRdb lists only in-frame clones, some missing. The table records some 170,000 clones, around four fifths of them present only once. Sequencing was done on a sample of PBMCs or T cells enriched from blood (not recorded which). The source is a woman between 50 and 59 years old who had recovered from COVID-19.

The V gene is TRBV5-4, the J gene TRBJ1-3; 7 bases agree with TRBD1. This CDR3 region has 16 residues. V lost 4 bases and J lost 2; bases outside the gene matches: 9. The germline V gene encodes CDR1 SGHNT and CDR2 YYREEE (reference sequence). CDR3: CASSGKGGAAGNTIYF. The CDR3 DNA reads TGTGCCAGCAGCGGAAAAGGGGGCGCTGCTGGAAACACCATATATTTT.

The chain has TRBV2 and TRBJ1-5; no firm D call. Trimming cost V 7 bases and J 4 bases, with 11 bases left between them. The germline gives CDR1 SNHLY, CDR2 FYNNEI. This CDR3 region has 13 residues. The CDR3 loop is CASMPSQNQPQHF. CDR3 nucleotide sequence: TGTGCCAGCATGCCCAGTCAGAATCAGCCCCAGCATTTT.

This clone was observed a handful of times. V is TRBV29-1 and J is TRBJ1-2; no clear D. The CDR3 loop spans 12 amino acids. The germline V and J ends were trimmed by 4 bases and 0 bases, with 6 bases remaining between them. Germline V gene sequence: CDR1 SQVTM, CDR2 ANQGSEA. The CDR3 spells CSVVLANYGYTF. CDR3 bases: TGCAGCGTTGTCTTAGCTAACTATGGCTACACCTTC.

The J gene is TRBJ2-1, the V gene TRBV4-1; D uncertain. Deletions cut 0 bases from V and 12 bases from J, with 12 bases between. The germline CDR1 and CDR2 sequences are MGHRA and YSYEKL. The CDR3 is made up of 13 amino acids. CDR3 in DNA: TGCGCCAGCAGCCAAGATCTGCTTTTCGGGCAGTTCTTC. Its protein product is CASSQDLLFGQFF.

In nucleotides, the CDR3 is TGTGCCAGCAGCTTAGACCCAACGACAGGGGAAAAGTACTTC. It codes for CASSLDPTTGEKYF. The V and J genes are TRBV7-8 and TRBJ2-7, with 8 bases aligning to TRBD1. This CDR3 has 14 amino acids. Per the germline V gene, CDR1 is SGHVS and CDR2 is FQNEAQ. V was clipped by 1 base and J by 11 bases; unmatched bases: 10.

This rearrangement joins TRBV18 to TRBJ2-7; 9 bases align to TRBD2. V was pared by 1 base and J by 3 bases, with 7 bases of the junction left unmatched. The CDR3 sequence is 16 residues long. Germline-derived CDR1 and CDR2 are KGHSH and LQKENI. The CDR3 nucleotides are TGTGCCAGCTCACCACTAGCGGGAGAAGGTGGCTACGAGCAGTACTTC. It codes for CASSPLAGEGGYEQYF.

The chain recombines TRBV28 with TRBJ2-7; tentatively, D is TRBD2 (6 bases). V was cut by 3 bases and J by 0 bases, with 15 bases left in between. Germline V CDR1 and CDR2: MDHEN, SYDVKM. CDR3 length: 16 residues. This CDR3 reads CASSFSGGAISYEQYF. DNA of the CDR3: TGTGCCAGCAGTTTTTCGGGCGGGGCAATCTCCTACGAGCAGTACTTC.

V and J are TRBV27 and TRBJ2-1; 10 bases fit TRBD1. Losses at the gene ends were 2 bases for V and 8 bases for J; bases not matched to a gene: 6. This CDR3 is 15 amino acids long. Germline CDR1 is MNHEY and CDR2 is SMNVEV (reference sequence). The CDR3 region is CASSLRQGAPYEQFF. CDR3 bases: TGTGCCAGCAGTTTAAGACAGGGGGCACCGTATGAGCAGTTCTTC.

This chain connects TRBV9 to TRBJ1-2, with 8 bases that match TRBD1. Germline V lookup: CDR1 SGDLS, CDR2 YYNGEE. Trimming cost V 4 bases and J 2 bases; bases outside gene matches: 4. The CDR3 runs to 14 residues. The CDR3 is CASSPRTGNYGYTF. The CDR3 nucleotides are TGTGCCAGCAGCCCCCGGACAGGGAACTATGGCTACACCTTC. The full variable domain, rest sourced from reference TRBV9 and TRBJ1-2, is DSGVTQTPKHLITATGQRVTLRCSPRSGDLSVYWYQQSLDQGLQFLIQYYNGEERAKGNILERFSAQQFPDLHSELNLSSLELGDSALYFCASSPRTGNYGYTFGSGTRLTVV.

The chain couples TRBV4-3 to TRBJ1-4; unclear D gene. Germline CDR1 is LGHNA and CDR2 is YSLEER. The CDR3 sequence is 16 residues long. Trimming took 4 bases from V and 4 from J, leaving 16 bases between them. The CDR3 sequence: CASSPQVGQSNEKLFF. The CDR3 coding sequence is TGCGCCAGCAGCCCCCAAGTGGGCCAGAGTAATGAAAAACTGTTTTTT.

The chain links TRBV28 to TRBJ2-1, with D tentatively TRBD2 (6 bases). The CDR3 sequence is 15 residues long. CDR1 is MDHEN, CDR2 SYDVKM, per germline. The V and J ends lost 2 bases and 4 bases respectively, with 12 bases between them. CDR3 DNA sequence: TGTGCCAGCAGTTTACGCGGGATGAGGTACAATGAGCAGTTCTTC. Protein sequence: CASSLRGMRYNEQFF.

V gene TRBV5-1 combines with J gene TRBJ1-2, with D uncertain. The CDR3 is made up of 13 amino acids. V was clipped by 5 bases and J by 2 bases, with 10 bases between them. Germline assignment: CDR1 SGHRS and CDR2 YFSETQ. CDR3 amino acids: CASSPGLNYGYTF. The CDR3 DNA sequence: TGCGCCAGCAGTCCGGGTTTAAACTATGGCTACACCTTC.

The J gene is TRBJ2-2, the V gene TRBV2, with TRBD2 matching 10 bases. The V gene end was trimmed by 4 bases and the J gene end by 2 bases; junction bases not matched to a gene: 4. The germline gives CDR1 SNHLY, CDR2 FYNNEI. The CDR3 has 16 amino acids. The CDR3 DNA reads TGTGCCAGCAGTGTACTAGCGGGATCAAACACCGGGGAGCTGTTTTTT. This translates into CASSVLAGSNTGELFF.

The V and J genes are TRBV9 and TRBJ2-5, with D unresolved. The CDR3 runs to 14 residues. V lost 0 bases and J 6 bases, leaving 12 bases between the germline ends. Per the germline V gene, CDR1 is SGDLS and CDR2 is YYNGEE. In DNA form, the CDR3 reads TGTGCCAGCAGCGTAGGTTTTAGTCCGCAGACCCAGTACTTC. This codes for CASSVGFSPQTQYF. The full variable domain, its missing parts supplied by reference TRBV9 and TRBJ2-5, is DSGVTQTPKHLITATGQRVTLRCSPRSGDLSVYWYQQSLDQGLQFLIQYYNGEERAKGNILERFSAQQFPDLHSELNLSSLELGDSALYFCASSVGFSPQTQYFGPGTRLLVL.

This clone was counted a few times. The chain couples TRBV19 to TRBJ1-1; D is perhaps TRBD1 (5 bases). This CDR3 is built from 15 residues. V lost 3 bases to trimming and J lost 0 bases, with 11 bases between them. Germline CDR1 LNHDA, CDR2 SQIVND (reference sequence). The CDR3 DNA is TGTGCCAGTAGTATCAGGGAACGAATGAACACTGAAGCTTTCTTT. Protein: CASSIRERMNTEAFF.

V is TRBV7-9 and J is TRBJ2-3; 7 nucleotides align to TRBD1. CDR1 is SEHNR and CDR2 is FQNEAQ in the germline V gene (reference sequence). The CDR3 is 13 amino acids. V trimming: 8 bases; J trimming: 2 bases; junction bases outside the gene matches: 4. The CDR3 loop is CASGTGDTDTQYF. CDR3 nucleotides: TGTGCCAGCGGTACAGGGGACACAGATACGCAGTATTTT.

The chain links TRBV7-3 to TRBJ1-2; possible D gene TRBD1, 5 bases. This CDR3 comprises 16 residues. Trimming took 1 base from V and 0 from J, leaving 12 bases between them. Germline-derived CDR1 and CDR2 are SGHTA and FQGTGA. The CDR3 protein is CASSLNPQAANYGYTF. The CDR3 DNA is TGTGCCAGCAGCTTAAACCCACAGGCAGCTAACTATGGCTACACCTTC.

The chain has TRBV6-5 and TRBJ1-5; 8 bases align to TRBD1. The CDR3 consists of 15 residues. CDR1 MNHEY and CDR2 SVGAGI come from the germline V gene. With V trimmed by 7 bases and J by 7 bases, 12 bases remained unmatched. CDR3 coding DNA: TGTGCCAGCACAACCCCCGGGACAGGTCGACAGCCCCAGCATTTT. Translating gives CASTTPGTGRQPQHF.

The CDR3 spells CASSFWEGRTEAFF. CDR3 in DNA: TGTGCCAGCAGCTTCTGGGAGGGGCGAACTGAAGCTTTCTTT. This chain links TRBV7-8 with TRBJ1-1; D possibly corresponds to TRBD1 (5 bases). The CDR3 runs 14 residues. Trimming cost V 3 bases and J 5 bases, with 13 bases left between them. CDR1 and CDR2 (germline): SGHVS, FQNEAQ.

CDR3 sequence (DNA): TGTGCCAGCAGCCCGGGCCTCGGGGAGGGGTATGGCTACACCTTC. Protein sequence: CASSPGLGEGYGYTF. The genes are TRBV11-2 and TRBJ1-2, with a possible D match to TRBD1 (5 bases). This CDR3 has 15 amino acids. CDR1 and CDR2 (germline): SGHAT, FQNNGV. V lost 5 bases to trimming and J lost 5 bases, with 18 bases between them.

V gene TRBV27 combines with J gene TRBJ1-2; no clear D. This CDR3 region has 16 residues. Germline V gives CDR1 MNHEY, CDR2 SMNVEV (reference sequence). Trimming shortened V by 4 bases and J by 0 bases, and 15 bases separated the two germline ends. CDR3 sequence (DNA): TGTGCCAGCAGTTCCATCTACCGGACTACTAACTATGGCTACACCTTC. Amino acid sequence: CASSSIYRTTNYGYTF.

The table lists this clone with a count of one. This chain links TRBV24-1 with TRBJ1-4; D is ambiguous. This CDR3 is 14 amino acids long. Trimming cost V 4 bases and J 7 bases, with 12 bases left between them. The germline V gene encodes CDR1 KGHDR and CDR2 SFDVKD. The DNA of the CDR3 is TGTGCCACCAGTGAGGAGGGCGACGTTGAAAAACTGTTTTTT. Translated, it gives CATSEEGDVEKLFF.

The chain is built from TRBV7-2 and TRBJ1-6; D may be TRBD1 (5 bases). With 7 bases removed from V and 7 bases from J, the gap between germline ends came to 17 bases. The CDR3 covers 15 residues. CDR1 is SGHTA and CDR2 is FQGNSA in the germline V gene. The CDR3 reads CASTIEGVPNSPLHF. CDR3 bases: TGTGCCAGCACCATAGAAGGGGTCCCGAATTCACCCCTCCACTTT.